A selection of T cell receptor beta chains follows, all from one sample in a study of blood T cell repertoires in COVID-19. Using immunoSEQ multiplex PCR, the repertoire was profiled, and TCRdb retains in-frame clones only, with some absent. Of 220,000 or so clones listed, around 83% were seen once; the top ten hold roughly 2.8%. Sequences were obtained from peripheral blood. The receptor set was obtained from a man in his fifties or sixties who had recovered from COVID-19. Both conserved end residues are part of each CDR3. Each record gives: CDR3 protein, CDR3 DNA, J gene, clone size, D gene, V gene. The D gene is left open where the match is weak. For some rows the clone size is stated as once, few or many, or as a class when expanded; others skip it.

CASSLAVGGKMRQFF,TGTGCCAGCAGCTTAGCGGTAGGGGGCAAGATGAGGCAGTTCTTC,TRBJ2-1,.,TRBD1,TRBV7-8
CASSTQGGAYEQYF,TGTGCCAGTAGTACTCAGGGGGGAGCCTACGAGCAGTACTTC,TRBJ2-7,.,.,TRBV19
CATHRQGVSDGYTF,TGTGCCACGCATAGACAGGGGGTATCCGATGGCTACACCTTC,TRBJ1-2,.,TRBD1,TRBV19
CASSPRRRPYEQYF,TGTGCCAGCAGCCCCCGACGGAGGCCTTACGAGCAGTACTTC,TRBJ2-7,.,.,TRBV7-8
CASSSSGQGGYEQYF,.,TRBJ2-7,.,.,TRBV28
CASVMNTEAFF,TGTGCCAGCGTAATGAACACTGAAGCTTTCTTT,TRBJ1-1,.,.,TRBV28
CSVEASTQGLEAFF,TGCAGCGTTGAAGCTTCTACACAGGGACTAGAAGCTTTCTTT,TRBJ1-1,.,.,TRBV29-1
CASSPMTSGNNEQFF,TGTGCCAGCAGCCCCATGACTAGCGGGAACAATGAGCAGTTCTTC,TRBJ2-1,.,TRBD2,TRBV4-2
CASSYGSGGRTEAFF,TGTGCCAGCAGTTACGGGTCAGGGGGGAGGACTGAAGCTTTCTTT,TRBJ1-1,.,TRBD1,TRBV6-5
CASSEMGLAGFYEQFF,TGTGCCAGCAGCGAAATGGGACTAGCGGGATTCTATGAGCAGTTCTTC,TRBJ2-1,.,TRBD2,TRBV6-1
CASSPPPGTGYYEQYF,TGTGCCAGCAGCCCTCCCCCCGGGACAGGGTACTACGAGCAGTACTTC,TRBJ2-7,.,TRBD1,TRBV9
CASSSTSGRLDTQYF,TGTGCCAGCAGCTCGACTAGCGGGAGATTAGATACGCAGTATTTT,TRBJ2-3,.,TRBD2,TRBV11-3
CASSLRDRGLRETQYF,TGTGCCAGCAGCCTCCGGGACAGGGGGCTTCGAGAGACCCAGTACTTC,TRBJ2-5,.,TRBD1,TRBV3-1/TRBV3-2
CASSFRPGQLNYGYTF,TGTGCCAGCAGTTTTCGGCCGGGACAGCTTAACTATGGCTACACCTTC,TRBJ1-2,.,TRBD1,TRBV28
CAISDRLAGGQETQYF,TGTGCCATCAGTGACCGTCTAGCGGGAGGGCAAGAGACCCAGTACTTC,TRBJ2-5,.,TRBD2,TRBV10-3
CASSVVTGNEQFF,TGTGCCAGCAGCGTAGTAACAGGCAATGAGCAGTTCTTC,TRBJ2-1,.,.,TRBV9
CASSMASGGTDTQYF,TGTGCCAGTAGTATGGCTAGCGGGGGCACAGATACGCAGTATTTT,TRBJ2-3,once,TRBD2,TRBV19
CASSRGLWTEAFF,TGTGCCAGCAGTAGGGGGCTGTGGACTGAAGCTTTCTTT,TRBJ1-1,.,TRBD1,TRBV27
CASSWGGTGNTGELFF,TGCGCCAGCAGCTGGGGCGGGACAGGGAACACCGGGGAGCTGTTTTTT,TRBJ2-2,once,TRBD1,TRBV5-1
CASSNRGADTQYF,TGTGCCAGTAGTAACAGGGGGGCAGATACGCAGTATTTT,TRBJ2-3,.,TRBD1,TRBV19
CAWDAGGTYEQYF,TGTGCCTGGGATGCAGGGGGTACCTACGAGCAGTACTTC,TRBJ2-7,.,TRBD1,TRBV30
CASGTLNTEAFF,TGTGCCAGCGGTACACTGAACACTGAAGCTTTCTTT,TRBJ1-1,.,.,TRBV7-8
CASTSYDGTDTQYF,TGTGCCAGCACCTCGTATGACGGGACAGATACGCAGTATTTT,TRBJ2-3,.,.,TRBV27
CASSSQDTFDEQFF,TGCGCCAGCAGCTCCCAGGACACCTTCGATGAGCAGTTCTTC,TRBJ2-1,.,.,TRBV5-1
CASSFINTEAFF,TGTGCCAGCAGTTTTATAAACACTGAAGCTTTCTTT,TRBJ1-1,.,.,TRBV27
CASHQGALPAAWGGYTF,TGTGCCAGCCACCAGGGGGCACTCCCGGCTGCTTGGGGTGGCTACACCTTC,TRBJ1-2,.,TRBD1,TRBV5-4
CSVGGQRDYGYTF,TGCAGCGTTGGAGGACAGAGAGACTATGGCTACACCTTC,TRBJ1-2,.,.,TRBV29-1
CSVDRVGETQYF,TGCAGCGTTGACAGGGTCGGAGAGACCCAGTACTTC,TRBJ2-5,once,.,TRBV29-1
CASRQTGSTGELFF,TGTGCCAGCCGACAGACAGGGTCCACCGGGGAGCTGTTTTTT,TRBJ2-2,.,TRBD1,TRBV27
CASSPGGGTVVEAFF,TGTGCCAGCAGCCCCGGTGGGGGGACGGTGGTCGAAGCTTTCTTT,TRBJ1-1,.,.,TRBV9
CASSPPGAGANVLTF,TGTGCCAGCAGCCCCCCCGGAGCTGGGGCCAACGTCCTGACTTTC,TRBJ2-6,.,.,TRBV9
CASSLAGTVLYGYTF,TGTGCCAGCAGCTTGGCCGGGACAGTCCTTTATGGCTACACCTTC,TRBJ1-2,.,TRBD1,TRBV5-5
CASTKERPYEQYF,TGTGCCAGCACTAAAGAACGTCCCTACGAGCAGTACTTC,TRBJ2-7,.,.,TRBV12-3/TRBV12-4
CASSYRTSGSRSGADTQYF,TGTGCCAGCAGTTACAGGACTAGCGGGAGTAGGAGTGGGGCAGATACGCAGTATTTT,TRBJ2-3,.,TRBD2,TRBV6-2/TRBV6-3
CASSRGGGSEQYF,TGTGCCAGCAGCCGGGGGGGCGGGAGCGAGCAGTACTTC,TRBJ2-7,.,.,TRBV3-1/TRBV3-2
CSASDGRGTGGYTF,TGCAGTGCTAGTGATGGTCGGGGGACGGGTGGCTACACCTTC,TRBJ1-2,.,.,TRBV20-1
CASSLVRGRDTQYF,TGTGCCAGCAGCTTAGTACGGGGAAGAGATACGCAGTATTTT,TRBJ2-3,.,.,TRBV7-9
CASSGREGTEAFF,TGCGCCAGCAGTGGCAGGGAGGGGACTGAAGCTTTCTTT,TRBJ1-1,.,.,TRBV5-1
CASSRNRDTEAFF,TGTGCCAGCTCACGCAACAGGGACACTGAAGCTTTCTTT,TRBJ1-1,.,.,TRBV18
CASSLLLTEAFF,TGTGCCAGCAGTCTACTACTTACTGAAGCTTTCTTT,TRBJ1-1,.,.,TRBV28
CASTSGTGTSNYGYTF,TGTGCTAGTACCTCCGGGACAGGGACCAGTAACTATGGCTACACCTTC,TRBJ1-2,.,TRBD1,TRBV12-5
CASSIGSTSRETQYF,TGTGCCAGTAGTATAGGGTCTACATCGCGGGAGACCCAGTACTTC,TRBJ2-5,.,.,TRBV19
CASSLQPAANTGELFF,TGTGCCAGCAGCTTACAACCAGCGGCGAACACCGGGGAGCTGTTTTTT,TRBJ2-2,many,.,TRBV7-2
CASSEKPLAGAGELFF,TGCGCCAGCAGTGAGAAGCCCCTAGCCGGGGCCGGGGAGCTGTTTTTT,TRBJ2-2,.,.,TRBV10-1
CASSAPGQGAYEQYF,TGTGCCAGCAGTGCCCCGGGACAGGGGGCCTACGAGCAGTACTTC,TRBJ2-7,.,TRBD1,TRBV28
CASSRDSGTGSYNEQFF,TGTGCCAGTAGTAGGGATAGCGGGACAGGGAGTTACAATGAGCAGTTCTTC,TRBJ2-1,.,.,TRBV19
CASSNRDRGSSGANVLTF,TGTGCCAGCAGCAACCGGGACAGGGGGTCCTCTGGGGCCAACGTCCTGACTTTC,TRBJ2-6,.,TRBD1,TRBV11-2